Each of the 32 T cell receptor beta chains below was sequenced from the same sample in a study of blood T cells in healthy people across ages. A second PCR, run for roughly 7 to 12 cycles, used a sample-barcoded 5' primer plus a J-beta primer mix. Using its own MiXCR run on the 5' RACE reads, TCRdb lists one record per CDR3 protein. This table has 1.5 million to 2 million distinct CDR3 sequences, roughly 28% appearing once. Input material: blood. These receptors originate from a woman in her 30s in good health.

The sample holds many counts of this clonotype. The genes are TRBV28 and TRBJ2-3, with a weak D call TRBD2 (6 bases). The CDR3 contains 15 residues. V was trimmed by 5 bases and J by 1 base, leaving 13 bases between them. In germline, CDR1 is MDHEN, CDR2 SYDVKM. CDR3: CASSPRGEGTDTQYF. As DNA, the CDR3 is TGTGCCAGCAGTCCCCGCGGGGAGGGCACAGATACGCAGTATTTT.

This chain uses TRBV20-1 with TRBJ2-3; tentatively, D is TRBD1 or TRBD2 (5 bases each). This CDR3 has 15 amino acids. V was trimmed by 3 bases and J by 0 bases, leaving 13 bases between them. CDR1 and CDR2 from the germline V gene are DFQATT and SNEGSKA (reference sequence). The CDR3 nucleotides are TGCAGTGCTAGGGTTCCGGGACGAAGCACAGATACGCAGTATTTT. Amino acid sequence: CSARVPGRSTDTQYF.

This clonotype was detected ten times or more. The chain has TRBV29-1 and TRBJ1-1; D ambiguous. Per the germline V gene, CDR1 is SQVTM and CDR2 is ANQGSEA. The CDR3 is 11 residues long. The V and J ends lost 3 bases and 4 bases respectively, with 6 bases between them. CDR3 in DNA: TGCAGCGTTGACACGGGCACTGAAGCTTTCTTT. It specifies CSVDTGTEAFF.

This clonotype was counted at least ten times. V is TRBV12-3 or TRBV12-4 and J is TRBJ1-5; weak D call: TRBD1 (6 bases). The ends were cut back, 5 bases at V and 4 bases at J, with 15 bases in the middle. The length of the CDR3 is 15 residues. Here the CDR3 DNA reads TGTGCCAGCAGTATCCGGACAGCCGTAAATCAGCCCCAGCATTTT. It is translated as CASSIRTAVNQPQHF.

A word on this clonotype: Possible read error: a much larger clone is one base away. The chain employs TRBV20-1 and TRBJ2-7; 15 bases fit TRBD2. Germline V gene data show CDR1 as DFQATT and CDR2 as SNEGSKA (reference sequence). The CDR3 extends over 16 amino acids. The CDR3 is CGVSVGTSGRFAEQYF. For the CDR3, the DNA is TGCGGTGTCAGCGTCGGGACTAGCGGGAGGTTCGCCGAGCAGTACTTC.

This chain connects TRBV5-6 to TRBJ1-1, with D hard to call. Germline CDR1 and CDR2: SGHDT and YYEEEE. Trimming took 1 base from V and 3 from J, leaving 16 bases between them. The CDR3 length is 16 residues. CDR3 protein: CASSLWVVQGDTEAFF. CDR3 in DNA: TGTGCCAGCAGCTTGTGGGTAGTTCAAGGAGACACTGAAGCTTTCTTT. Full variable domain (rest looked up from reference TRBV5-6 and TRBJ1-1): DAGVTQSPTHLIKTRGQQVTLRCSPKSGHDTVSWYQQALGQGPQFIFQYYEEEERQRGNFPDRFSGHQFPNYSSELNVNALLLGDSALYLCASSLWVVQGDTEAFFGQGTRLTVV.

The CDR3 DNA sequence: TGTGCCAGCAGCTTAGATAGCAGGAAACAAGAGACCCAGTACTTC. Translating it yields CASSLDSRKQETQYF. This chain joins TRBV7-2 and TRBJ2-5; D ambiguous. V lost 1 base to trimming and J lost 2 bases, with 11 bases between them. Germline CDR1 SGHTA, CDR2 FQGNSA. This CDR3 is built from 15 residues.

This clonotype was seen repeatedly, ten times or more. The J gene is TRBJ2-1, the V gene TRBV20-1, with 7 bases fitting TRBD1. Germline CDR1 and CDR2: DFQATT and SNEGSKA (reference sequence). The V and J ends lost 1 base and 7 bases, in that order; junction bases with no gene match: 7. The CDR3 runs 14 residues. The CDR3 DNA sequence: TGCAGTGCTAGAGTGATAAGGGGGCAGAATGAGCAGTTCTTC. Amino acid sequence: CSARVIRGQNEQFF.

This clonotype showed up many times. This rearrangement joins TRBV7-2 to TRBJ2-7; D unresolved. CDR1 and CDR2 from the germline V gene are SGHTA and FQGNSA. The V and J ends lost 0 bases and 2 bases respectively, with 17 bases between them. This CDR3 region has 17 residues. The CDR3: CASSLANRPALPYEQYF. The CDR3 DNA sequence: TGTGCCAGCAGCTTAGCGAATCGGCCAGCGTTACCCTACGAGCAGTACTTC.

The chain carries TRBV5-1 and TRBJ2-5; no firm D call. Deletions cut 4 bases from V and 2 bases from J, with 18 bases between. From germline, CDR1 is SGHRS and CDR2 YFSETQ. CDR3 size: 16 residues. The CDR3 DNA sequence: TGCGCCAGCAGCAGGTGGGCTCCGGCTGGGCAAGAGACCCAGTACTTC. It encodes CASSRWAPAGQETQYF.

There are a few counts of this clonotype. The V call is TRBV28, the J call TRBJ2-7, with TRBD2 identical over 8 bases. The CDR3 contains 16 residues. V dropped 3 bases and J dropped 1; count of bases not matched to a gene: 8. Germline V CDR1 and CDR2: MDHEN, SYDVKM. The CDR3 sequence: CASSFEVAGPSYEQYF. The CDR3 bases are TGTGCCAGCAGTTTTGAGGTAGCGGGGCCTTCCTACGAGCAGTACTTC.

This clonotype was counted at least ten times. The V and J genes are TRBV20-1 and TRBJ2-3; 8 bases match TRBD1. J was trimmed by 1 base and V by 5 bases; bases with no gene match: 11. The CDR3 is 16 residues long. CDR1 is DFQATT, CDR2 SNEGSKA, per germline (reference sequence). This CDR3 is CSAFSGQGEGTDTQYF. CDR3 nucleotides: TGCAGTGCTTTCTCCGGACAGGGAGAGGGCACAGATACGCAGTATTTT.

A remark on this clonotype: A much larger clone sits a single nucleotide away, making a read error possible. The chain couples TRBV5-1 to TRBJ2-5; D not certain. This CDR3 comprises 14 residues. Germline CDR1 is SGHRS and CDR2 is YFSETQ. The CDR3 region is CASGLAWSQETQYF. The DNA of the CDR3 is TGCGCCAGCGGCTTGGCTTGGTCCCAAGAGACCCAGTACTTC.

This chain uses TRBV20-1 with TRBJ2-2; 9 nucleotides agree with TRBD2. Germline trimming cut 4 bases from V and 2 bases from J; bases unmatched to any gene: 2. This CDR3 spans 14 amino acids. The germline gives CDR1 DFQATT, CDR2 SNEGSKA (reference sequence). The CDR3 here is CSANLAGNTGELFF. For the CDR3, the DNA is TGCAGTGCTAACCTAGCGGGAAACACCGGGGAGCTGTTTTTT.

There are a few counts of this clonotype. This chain joins TRBV29-1 and TRBJ1-5; D not resolved. The germline V and J ends were trimmed by 6 bases and 0 bases, with 12 bases remaining between them. This CDR3 has 14 residues. CDR1 is SQVTM, CDR2 ANQGSEA, per germline. CDR3 sequence reads: CSVGGSNSNQPQHF. CDR3 sequence (DNA): TGCAGCGTCGGTGGGTCTAATAGCAATCAGCCCCAGCATTTT.

This clonotype was observed at least ten times. The chain carries TRBV5-1 and TRBJ2-5; no clear D gene. CDR3 size: 13 residues. The germline V gene has CDR1 SGHRS and CDR2 YFSETQ. The V gene lost 3 bases and the J gene lost 4 bases, with 10 bases spanning the gap. The CDR3 bases are TGCGCCAGCAGCTCCCAGCCGCCAGAGACCCAGTACTTC. Protein: CASSSQPPETQYF.

This rearrangement joins TRBV14 to TRBJ2-1, with TRBD2 identical over 14 bases. Germline-derived CDR1 and CDR2 are SGHDN and FVKESK. V was clipped by 3 bases and J by 2 bases; unmatched bases: 6. The CDR3 is made up of 18 amino acids. The DNA for the CDR3 is TGTGCCAGCAGCCATCCAGGACTAGCGGGGGGACCCTACAATGAGCAGTTCTTC. Protein product: CASSHPGLAGGPYNEQFF.

This clonotype came up many times. The chain's CDR3 is CASSLAPSGSTDTQYF. CDR3 nucleotide sequence: TGTGCCAGCAGCTTAGCGCCATCGGGAAGCACAGATACGCAGTATTTT. The rearrangement joins TRBV7-2 to TRBJ2-3; D may be TRBD2 (5 bases). This CDR3 is 16 amino acids long. V lost 0 bases to trimming and J lost 0 bases, with 10 bases between them. CDR1 SGHTA and CDR2 FQGNSA come from the germline V gene.

The table lists this clonotype with a few counts. The CDR3 DNA reads TGTGCCATAAGTTGGGCAATGAACACTGAAGCTTTCTTT. It specifies CAISWAMNTEAFF. The chain employs TRBV10-3 and TRBJ1-1; no definite D call. Between the trimmed V and J ends, which lost 9 bases and 0 bases, there was a span of 11 bases. CDR1 ENHRY and CDR2 SYGVKD come from the germline V gene. This CDR3 has 13 residues.

This clonotype was detected many times. CDR3: CASSRAGSGANVLTF. The CDR3 nucleotides are TGTGCCAGCAGCCGAGCTGGCTCTGGGGCCAACGTCCTGACTTTC. This chain uses TRBV7-2 with TRBJ2-6; D gene uncertain. This CDR3 has 15 residues. CDR1 is SGHTA and CDR2 is FQGNSA in the germline V gene. The germline V and J ends were trimmed by 5 bases and 0 bases, with 8 bases remaining between them.

V is TRBV12-3 or TRBV12-4 and J is TRBJ2-6, with D possibly matching TRBD1 (5 bases). This CDR3 has 16 amino acids. Trimming cost V 6 bases and J 0 bases, with 12 bases left between them. The CDR3, as DNA: TGTGCCAGCAGGCGAATAACAGGCTCTGGGGCCAACGTCCTGACTTTC. This gives the protein CASRRITGSGANVLTF.

V and J are TRBV6-2 or TRBV6-3 and TRBJ2-1; 9 nucleotides line up with TRBD2. CDR1 and CDR2 (germline): MNHEY, SVGEGT. V trimming: 2 bases; J trimming: 12 bases; junction bases outside the gene matches: 11. The CDR3 totals 15 residues. CDR3 sequence reads: CASSYLGLAPRGQFF. As DNA, the CDR3 is TGTGCCAGCAGTTACCTGGGACTAGCTCCTCGGGGGCAGTTCTTC.

On this clonotype itself: One end of the junction does not line up with germline, which may come from a read error. The chain carries TRBV10-3 and TRBJ2-7, with 8 positions matching TRBD1. Germline CDR1 reads ENHRY; CDR2 reads SYGVKD. This CDR3 has 14 amino acids. CDR3 region: CTISERQGSYEQYF. CDR3 sequence (DNA): TGTACCATCAGTGAACGACAGGGGTCCTACGAGCAGTACTTC.

This clonotype was detected many times. The chain carries TRBV10-3 and TRBJ1-2, with TRBD1 as a possible D gene (6 bases). CDR1 ENHRY and CDR2 SYGVKD come from the germline V gene. The V and J ends lost 2 bases and 5 bases respectively, with 6 bases between them. The CDR3 covers 12 residues. CDR3 amino acids: CAISETGYGYTF. Written as DNA, the CDR3 is TGTGCCATCAGTGAGACAGGGTATGGCTACACCTTC.

As for this clonotype: An end of the junction does not agree with germline; a read error may underlie this. This chain uses TRBV7-2 with TRBJ2-7; maybe TRBD1 (6 bases). There are 13 residues in the CDR3. Germline CDR1 is SGHTA and CDR2 is FQGNSA. CDR3 region: CAGSFGQRYEQYF. CDR3 bases: TGTGCCGGCAGCTTCGGACAGCGCTACGAGCAGTACTTC. Supplemented by reference TRBV7-2 and TRBJ2-7, the full variable domain reads GAGVSQSPSNKVTEKGKDVELRCDPISGHTALYWYRQSLGQGLEFLIYFQGNSAPDKSGLPSDRFSAERTGGSVSTLTIQRTQQEDSAVYLCAGSFGQRYEQYFGPGTRLTVT.

In its sample, this clonotype was seen a few times. V and J are TRBV12-3 or TRBV12-4 and TRBJ1-6, with a weak D call TRBD1 (5 bases). The CDR3 has 15 residues. Trimming removed 5 bases from V and 6 bases from J, with 14 bases in between. The CDR3 is CASSRAGLSNSPLHF. The CDR3 region has the DNA TGTGCCAGCAGTCGGGCGGGACTGAGTAATTCACCCCTCCACTTT.

The V gene is TRBV7-3, the J gene TRBJ2-2; a possible D gene is TRBD1 (5 bases). This CDR3 comprises 15 residues. Per germline, CDR1 SGHTA and CDR2 FQGTGA. V was pared by 3 bases and J by 5 bases, with 13 bases between. The CDR3 loop reads CASSFSGLETGELFF. For the CDR3, the DNA is TGTGCCAGCAGCTTTTCAGGGTTAGAAACCGGGGAGCTGTTTTTT.

The chain has TRBV7-9 and TRBJ2-1, with D perhaps matching TRBD1 or TRBD2 (5 bases each). Per the germline V gene, CDR1 is SEHNR and CDR2 is FQNEAQ (reference sequence). The CDR3 is 14 amino acids. Trimming took off 8 bases at V and 4 bases at J, with 15 bases between the two ends. The CDR3 here is CASREGSDYNEQFF. CDR3 coding DNA: TGTGCCAGCCGAGAGGGGTCAGATTACAATGAGCAGTTCTTC.

V is TRBV12-3 or TRBV12-4 and J is TRBJ1-1, with 8 bases aligning to TRBD1. V lost 6 bases and J lost 8; bases outside the gene matches: 17. The CDR3 totals 16 residues. In nucleotides, the CDR3 is TGTGCCAGCAGCCCTGGTTCTAGCAGGGGGCACCGCGAAGCTTTCTTT. This sequence encodes CASSPGSSRGHREAFF.

This clonotype turned up a few times. The chain has TRBV7-2 and TRBJ2-7; tentatively, D is TRBD1 (6 bases). This CDR3 comprises 15 residues. Per the germline V gene, CDR1 is SGHTA and CDR2 is FQGNSA. The V end lost 3 bases, the J end lost 2 bases, and 14 bases lay between the germline ends. The CDR3 is CASSFSGVIPYEQYF. The CDR3, as DNA: TGTGCCAGCAGCTTTTCAGGGGTCATTCCCTACGAGCAGTACTTC.

In its sample, this clonotype was seen a few times. The chain has TRBV7-2 and TRBJ2-5, with 11 bases identical to TRBD2. V lost 5 bases, J lost 5 bases, and 10 bases stayed unmatched. Looked up from germline, CDR1 is SGHTA and CDR2 is FQGNSA. The CDR3 has 16 residues. The CDR3: CASSPIAGGPWETQYF. The CDR3 DNA follows: TGTGCCAGCAGCCCTATAGCGGGGGGGCCATGGGAGACCCAGTACTTC.

There are a few counts of this clonotype. This sequence joins TRBV6-5 and TRBJ1-3; a weak D match, TRBD1 (6 bases). The ends were cut back, 6 bases at V and 6 bases at J, with 18 bases in the middle. The CDR3 contains 15 residues. Germline V gives CDR1 MNHEY, CDR2 SVGAGI. This chain's CDR3 is CASSSDRFPVNTIYF. DNA of the CDR3: TGTGCCAGCAGCAGCGACAGGTTCCCAGTAAACACCATATATTTT.